This TCR beta chain was found in a study of cytomegalovirus exposure and HLA in healthy donors. Study overall: A subsequent analysis stated that the 120 or so validation repertoires were run on the same platform as the roughly 710 first-cohort repertoires.

The donors formed part of the approximately 130-subject validation cohort, distinct from the roughly 730-subject first cohort. General study results and limits: A list of 150 to 200 TCR beta chains associated with cytomegalovirus was given. The finding came from a later analysis; first-cohort TCR clusters tended to co-occur in the approximately 120 validation repertoires.

V was trimmed by 1 base and J by 2 bases, leaving 15 bases between them. CDR1 and CDR2 (germline): LGHNA, YSLEER. The CDR3 contains 16 residues. Only in-frame clones appear in the TCRdb table, and some are missing; sequencing was by immunoSEQ multiplex PCR. There are roughly 240,000 clones in the sample; approximately 87% occur only once, and about 3% lies in the top ten. Regarding this clone: What it binds is not known.

The sample was PBMCs. The TCR sequence derives from a man in his late teens or twenties in good health and CMV-seronegative. The chain combines TRBV4-3 with TRBJ2-7, with D possibly matching TRBD1 (6 bases). As DNA, the CDR3 is TGCGCCAGCAGCCAAGCCCCCGGGGCAGGGGCCTACGAGCAGTACTTC. It yields the protein CASSQAPGAGAYEQYF.